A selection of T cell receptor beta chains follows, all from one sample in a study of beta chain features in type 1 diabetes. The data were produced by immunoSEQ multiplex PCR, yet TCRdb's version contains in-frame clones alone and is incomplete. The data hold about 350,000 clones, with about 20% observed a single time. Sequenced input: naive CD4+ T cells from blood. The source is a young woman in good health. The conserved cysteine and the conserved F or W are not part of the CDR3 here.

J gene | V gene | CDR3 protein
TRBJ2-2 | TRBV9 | ASSVDPGNTGELF
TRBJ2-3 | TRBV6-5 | ASSYGAGGTDTQY
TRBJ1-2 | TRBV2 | ASSERESNYGYT
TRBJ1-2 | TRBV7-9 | ASSLIGVQGFNYGYT
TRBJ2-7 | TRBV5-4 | ASSLTGAGNEQY
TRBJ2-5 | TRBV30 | AWRVSGAETQY
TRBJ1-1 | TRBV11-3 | ASSSRTDWNTEAF
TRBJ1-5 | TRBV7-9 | ASSLNNQPQH
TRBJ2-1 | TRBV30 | AWSGLGAFNEQF
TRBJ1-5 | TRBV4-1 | ASSQVEGGNQPQH
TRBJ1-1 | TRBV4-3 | ASSQVIEFTEAF
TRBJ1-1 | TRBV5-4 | ASSLNPGSYMATEAF
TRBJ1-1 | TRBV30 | AWNQGADTEAF
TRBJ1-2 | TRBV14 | ASSQVPGANYGYT
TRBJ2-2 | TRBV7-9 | ASPRGTGQNTGELF
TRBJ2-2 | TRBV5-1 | ASSVTGDTGELF
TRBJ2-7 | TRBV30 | AWSVETGPRGEQY
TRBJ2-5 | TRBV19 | ASSFLFQETQY
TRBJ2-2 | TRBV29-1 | SAASENTGELF
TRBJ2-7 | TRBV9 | ASSVSSGTGYEQY
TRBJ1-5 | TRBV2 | ASSGQGDQPQH
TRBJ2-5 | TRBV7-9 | ASSLLAGGETQY
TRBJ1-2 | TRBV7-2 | ASSPAGGRGYGYT
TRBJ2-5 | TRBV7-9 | ASSPQGVGETQY
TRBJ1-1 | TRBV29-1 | SPRTGGSNTEAF
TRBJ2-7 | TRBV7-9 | ASSVGTSYEQY
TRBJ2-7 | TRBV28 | ATTDRALSYEQY
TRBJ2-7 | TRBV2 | ASSEQGPYEQY
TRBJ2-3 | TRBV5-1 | ASSRGGTDTQY
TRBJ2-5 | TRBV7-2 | ASSLSSGGAQY
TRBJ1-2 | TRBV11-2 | ASSLLPGHSYGYT
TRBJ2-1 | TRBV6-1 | ASSEAERNEQF
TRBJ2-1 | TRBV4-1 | ASSQEPGLAGAYEQF
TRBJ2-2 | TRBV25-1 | ASSATANTGELF
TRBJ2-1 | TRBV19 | ASSIVGQRNEQF
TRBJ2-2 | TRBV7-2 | ASSLNAGGLGGELF
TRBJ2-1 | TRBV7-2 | ASSRGADYNEQF
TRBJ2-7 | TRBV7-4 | ASSRGEQY
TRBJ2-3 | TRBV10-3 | AISERRGRTDTQY
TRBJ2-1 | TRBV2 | ASSGTRGNYNEQF
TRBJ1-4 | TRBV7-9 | ASSLLGQGGEKLF
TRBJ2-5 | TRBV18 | ASSPRGGETQY
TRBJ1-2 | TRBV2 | ASRNAGAVGYT
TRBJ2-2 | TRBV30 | AWRDGSYTGELF
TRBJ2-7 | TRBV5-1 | ASSLAGGRYEQY
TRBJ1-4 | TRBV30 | AWSGTPNEKLF
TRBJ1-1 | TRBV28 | ASSLGTEPEAF
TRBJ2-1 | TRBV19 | ASSTGTSVYNEQF
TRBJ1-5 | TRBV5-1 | ASSLGQGTQPQH
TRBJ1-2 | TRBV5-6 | ASSLGDTLYGYT
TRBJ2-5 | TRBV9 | ASSVGAPRGQETQY
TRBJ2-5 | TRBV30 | AWSVLGPETQY
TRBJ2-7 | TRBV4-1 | ASSPRTSGYEQY
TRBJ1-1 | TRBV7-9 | ASSLGTGMNTEAF
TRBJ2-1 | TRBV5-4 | ASRTDSNNEQF
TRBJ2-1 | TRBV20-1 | SASRNEQF
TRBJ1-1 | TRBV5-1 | ASGTGARNTEAF